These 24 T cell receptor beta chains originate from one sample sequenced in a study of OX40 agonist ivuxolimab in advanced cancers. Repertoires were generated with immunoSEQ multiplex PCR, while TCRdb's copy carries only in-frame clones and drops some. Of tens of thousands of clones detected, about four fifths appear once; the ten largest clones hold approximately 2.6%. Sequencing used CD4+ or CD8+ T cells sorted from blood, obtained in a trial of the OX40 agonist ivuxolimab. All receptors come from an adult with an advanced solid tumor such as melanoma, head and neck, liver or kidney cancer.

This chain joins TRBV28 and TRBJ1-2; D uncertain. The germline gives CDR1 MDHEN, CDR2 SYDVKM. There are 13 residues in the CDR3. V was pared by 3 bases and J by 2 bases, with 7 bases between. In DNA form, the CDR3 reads TGTGCCAGCAGTTTTGAGACAAACTATGGCTACACCTTC. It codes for CASSFETNYGYTF.

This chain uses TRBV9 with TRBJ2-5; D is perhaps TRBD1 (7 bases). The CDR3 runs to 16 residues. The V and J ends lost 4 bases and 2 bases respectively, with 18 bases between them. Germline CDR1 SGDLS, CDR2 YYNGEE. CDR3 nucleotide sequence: TGTGCCAGCAGCTCCGAGGGGGCGGGGATGCAAGAGACCCAGTACTTC. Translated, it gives CASSSEGAGMQETQYF.

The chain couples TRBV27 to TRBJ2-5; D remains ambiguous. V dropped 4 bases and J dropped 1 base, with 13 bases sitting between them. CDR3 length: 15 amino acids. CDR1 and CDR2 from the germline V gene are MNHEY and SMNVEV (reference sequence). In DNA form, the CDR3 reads TGTGCCAGCAGTTCGAGCCCTCCTTTCCAAGAGACCCAGTACTTC. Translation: CASSSSPPFQETQYF.

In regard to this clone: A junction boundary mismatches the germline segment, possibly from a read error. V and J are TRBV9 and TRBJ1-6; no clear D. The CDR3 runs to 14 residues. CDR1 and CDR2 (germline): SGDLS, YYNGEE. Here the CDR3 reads CASGVSQDGSPLHF. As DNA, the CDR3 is TGTGCCAGCGGCGTCTCCCAGGACGGTTCACCCCTCCACTTT.

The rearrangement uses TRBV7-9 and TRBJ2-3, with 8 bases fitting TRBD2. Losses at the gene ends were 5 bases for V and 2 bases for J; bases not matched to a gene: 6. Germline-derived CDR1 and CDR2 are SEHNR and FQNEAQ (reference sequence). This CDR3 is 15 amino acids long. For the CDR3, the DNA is TGTGCCAGCAGCCCCGGACTAGCCAACACAGATACGCAGTATTTT. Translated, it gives CASSPGLANTDTQYF.

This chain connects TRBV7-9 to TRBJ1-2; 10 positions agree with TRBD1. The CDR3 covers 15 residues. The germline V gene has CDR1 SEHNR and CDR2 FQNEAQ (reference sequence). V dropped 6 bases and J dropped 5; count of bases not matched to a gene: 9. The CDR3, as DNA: TGTGCCAGCAGACAGACAGGGGGCGCTTATTATGGCTACACCTTC. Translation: CASRQTGGAYYGYTF. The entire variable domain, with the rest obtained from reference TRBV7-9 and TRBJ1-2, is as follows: DTGVSQNPRHKITKRGQNVTFRCDPISEHNRLYWYRQTLGQGPEFLTYFQNEAQLEKSRLLSDRFSAERPKGSFSTLEIQRTEQGDSAMYLCASRQTGGAYYGYTFGSGTRLTVV.

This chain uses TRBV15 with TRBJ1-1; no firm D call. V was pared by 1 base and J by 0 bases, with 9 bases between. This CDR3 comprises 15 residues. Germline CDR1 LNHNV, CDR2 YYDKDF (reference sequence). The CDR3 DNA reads TGTGCCACCAGCAGAGTTGGCGGACTGAACACTGAAGCTTTCTTT. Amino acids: CATSRVGGLNTEAFF.

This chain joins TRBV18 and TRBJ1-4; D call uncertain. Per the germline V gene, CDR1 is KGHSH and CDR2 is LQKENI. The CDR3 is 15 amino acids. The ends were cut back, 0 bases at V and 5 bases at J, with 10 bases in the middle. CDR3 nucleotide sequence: TGTGCCAGCTCACCACCAGCTAGACAAAATGAAAAACTGTTTTTT. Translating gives CASSPPARQNEKLFF. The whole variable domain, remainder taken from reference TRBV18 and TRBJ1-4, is NAGVMQNPRHLVRRRGQEARLRCSPMKGHSHVYWYRQLPEEGLKFMVYLQKENIIDESGMPKERFSAEFPKEGPSILRIQQVVRGDSAAYFCASSPPARQNEKLFFGSGTQLSVL.

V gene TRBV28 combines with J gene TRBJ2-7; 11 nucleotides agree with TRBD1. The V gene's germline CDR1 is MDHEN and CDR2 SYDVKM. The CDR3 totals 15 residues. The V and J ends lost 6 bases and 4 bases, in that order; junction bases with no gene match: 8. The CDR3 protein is CASSSGTGGIYEQYF. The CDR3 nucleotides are TGTGCCAGCAGCTCCGGGACAGGGGGTATTTACGAGCAGTACTTC.

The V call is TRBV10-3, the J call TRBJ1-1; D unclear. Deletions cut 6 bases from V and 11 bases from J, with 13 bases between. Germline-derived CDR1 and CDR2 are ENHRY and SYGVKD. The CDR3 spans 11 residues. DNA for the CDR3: TGTGCCATCAGCCGCGGGGAGGTCGCTTTCTTT. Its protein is CAISRGEVAFF.

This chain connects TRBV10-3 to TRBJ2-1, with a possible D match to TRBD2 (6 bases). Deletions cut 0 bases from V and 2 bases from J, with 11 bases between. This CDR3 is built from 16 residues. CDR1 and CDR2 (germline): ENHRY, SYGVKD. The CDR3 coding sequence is TGTGCCATCAGTGAGTCGTTAGGGACTGCCTACAATGAGCAGTTCTTC. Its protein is CAISESLGTAYNEQFF.

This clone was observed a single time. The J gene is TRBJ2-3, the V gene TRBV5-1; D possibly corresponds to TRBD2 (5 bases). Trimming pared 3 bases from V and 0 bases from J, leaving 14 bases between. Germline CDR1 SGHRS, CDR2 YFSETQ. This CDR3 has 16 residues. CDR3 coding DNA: TGCGCCAGCAGCTCTCAGTCTCTAGCCAGCACAGATACGCAGTATTTT. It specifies CASSSQSLASTDTQYF.

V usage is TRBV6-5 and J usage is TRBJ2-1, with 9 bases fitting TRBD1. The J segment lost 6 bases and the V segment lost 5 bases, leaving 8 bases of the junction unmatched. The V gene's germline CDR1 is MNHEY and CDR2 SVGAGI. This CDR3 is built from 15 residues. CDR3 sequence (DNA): TGTGCCAGCAGTAACCGGGACAGGGCAAGCAATGAGCAGTTCTTC. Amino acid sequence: CASSNRDRASNEQFF.

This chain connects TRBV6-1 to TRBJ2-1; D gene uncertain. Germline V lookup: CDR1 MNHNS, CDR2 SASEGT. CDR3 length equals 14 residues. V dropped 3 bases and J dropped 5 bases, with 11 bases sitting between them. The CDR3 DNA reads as TGTGCCAGCAGTGACCTCGACTGGAACAATGAGCAGTTCTTC. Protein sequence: CASSDLDWNNEQFF.

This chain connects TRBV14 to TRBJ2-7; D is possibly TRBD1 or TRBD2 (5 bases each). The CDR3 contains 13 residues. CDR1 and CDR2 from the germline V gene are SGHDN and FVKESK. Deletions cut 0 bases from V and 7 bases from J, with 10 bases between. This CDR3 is CASSQDQRTEQYF. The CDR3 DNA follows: TGTGCCAGCAGCCAAGATCAGCGGACAGAGCAGTACTTC. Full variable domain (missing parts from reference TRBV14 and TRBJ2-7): EAGVTQFPSHSVIEKGQTVTLRCDPISGHDNLYWYRRVMGKEIKFLLHFVKESKQDESGMPNNRFLAERTGGTYSTLKVQPAELEDSGVYFCASSQDQRTEQYFGPGTRLTVT.

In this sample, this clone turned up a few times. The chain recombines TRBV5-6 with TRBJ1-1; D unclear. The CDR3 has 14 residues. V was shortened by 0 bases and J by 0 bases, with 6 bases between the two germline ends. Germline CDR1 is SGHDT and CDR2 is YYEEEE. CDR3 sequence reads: CASSLGAVNTEAFF. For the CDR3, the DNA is TGTGCCAGCAGCTTGGGGGCGGTGAACACTGAAGCTTTCTTT. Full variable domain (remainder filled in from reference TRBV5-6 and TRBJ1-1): DAGVTQSPTHLIKTRGQQVTLRCSPKSGHDTVSWYQQALGQGPQFIFQYYEEEERQRGNFPDRFSGHQFPNYSSELNVNALLLGDSALYLCASSLGAVNTEAFFGQGTRLTVV.

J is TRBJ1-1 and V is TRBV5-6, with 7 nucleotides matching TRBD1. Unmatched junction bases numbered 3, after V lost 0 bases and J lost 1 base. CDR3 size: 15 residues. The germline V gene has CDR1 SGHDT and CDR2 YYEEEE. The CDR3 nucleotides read TGTGCCAGCAGCTTGGTGGGACAGCCGAACACTGAAGCTTTCTTT. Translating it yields CASSLVGQPNTEAFF. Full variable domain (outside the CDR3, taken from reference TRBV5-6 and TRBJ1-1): DAGVTQSPTHLIKTRGQQVTLRCSPKSGHDTVSWYQQALGQGPQFIFQYYEEEERQRGNFPDRFSGHQFPNYSSELNVNALLLGDSALYLCASSLVGQPNTEAFFGQGTRLTVV.

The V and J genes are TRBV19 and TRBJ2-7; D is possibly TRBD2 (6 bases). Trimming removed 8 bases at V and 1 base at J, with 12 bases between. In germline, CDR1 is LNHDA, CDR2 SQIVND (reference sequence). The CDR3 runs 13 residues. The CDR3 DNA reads TGTGCCAGTGGCCCCGGAGGGTCCTACGAGCAGTACGTC. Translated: CASGPGGSYEQYV.

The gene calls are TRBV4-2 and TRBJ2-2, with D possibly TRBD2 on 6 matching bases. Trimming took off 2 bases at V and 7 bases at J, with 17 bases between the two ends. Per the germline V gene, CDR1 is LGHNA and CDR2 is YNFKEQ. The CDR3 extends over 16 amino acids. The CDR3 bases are TGTGCCAGCAGCCAACAAGTCGGGGGAGAAGGCGGGGAGCTGTTTTTT. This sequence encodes CASSQQVGGEGGELFF.

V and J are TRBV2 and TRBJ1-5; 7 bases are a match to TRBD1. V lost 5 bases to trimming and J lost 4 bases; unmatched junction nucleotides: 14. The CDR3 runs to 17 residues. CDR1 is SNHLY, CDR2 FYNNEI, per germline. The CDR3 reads CASSTRTGAISNQPQHF. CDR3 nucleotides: TGTGCCAGCAGTACTCGGACAGGAGCTATAAGTAATCAGCCCCAGCATTTT.

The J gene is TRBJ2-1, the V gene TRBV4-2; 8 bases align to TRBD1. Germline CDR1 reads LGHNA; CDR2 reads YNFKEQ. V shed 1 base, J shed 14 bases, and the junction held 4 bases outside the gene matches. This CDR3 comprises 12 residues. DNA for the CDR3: TGTGCCAGCAGCCAAGTCGGGACAGGAAAGTTCTTC. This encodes CASSQVGTGKFF.

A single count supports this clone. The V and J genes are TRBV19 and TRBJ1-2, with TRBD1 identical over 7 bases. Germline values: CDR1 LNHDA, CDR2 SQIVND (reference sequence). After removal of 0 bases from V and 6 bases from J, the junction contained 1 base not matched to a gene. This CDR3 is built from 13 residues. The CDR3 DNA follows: TGTGCCAGTAGTATAGAGACAGGGCATGGCTACACCTTC. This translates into CASSIETGHGYTF.

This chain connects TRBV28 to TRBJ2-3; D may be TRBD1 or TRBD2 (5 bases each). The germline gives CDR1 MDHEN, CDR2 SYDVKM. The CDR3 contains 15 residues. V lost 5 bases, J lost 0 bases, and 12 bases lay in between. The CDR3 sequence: CASSTSGPSTDTQYF. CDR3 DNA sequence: TGTGCCAGCAGTACCTCGGGGCCCAGCACAGATACGCAGTATTTT.

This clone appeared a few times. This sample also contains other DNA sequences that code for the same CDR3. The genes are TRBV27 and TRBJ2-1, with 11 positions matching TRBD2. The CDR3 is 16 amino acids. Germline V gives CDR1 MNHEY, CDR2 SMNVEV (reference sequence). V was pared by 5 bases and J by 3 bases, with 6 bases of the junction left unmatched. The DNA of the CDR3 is TGTGCCAGCAGTCGATTGACTAGCGGGGACTACAATGAGCAGTTCTTC. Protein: CASSRLTSGDYNEQFF.